This entry lists 13 T cell receptor beta chains sequenced from one sample in a study of blood T cell repertoires in COVID-19 (dated by TCRdb to the early 2020s). The library came from the immunoSEQ multiplex PCR assay. TCRdb retrieved this table from immuneACCESS and kept in-frame rearrangements only. Not all clones are present; in checked studies, unresolved V genes account for under half, and no reason is known for the remainder. The sample table contains tens of thousands of clones; only one count was recorded for approximately 80% of them. Roughly 4.5% of the sample is held by the ten biggest clonotypes. The sequenced sample was peripheral blood. All receptors derive from a woman aged 60-75 years with acute or convalescent COVID-19.

This rearrangement joins TRBV10-3 to TRBJ1-3; 7 bases match TRBD1. The V segment lost 8 bases and the J segment 8 bases; nucleotides outside the gene matches: 6. Germline assignment: CDR1 ENHRY and CDR2 SYGVKD. There are 12 residues in the CDR3. In DNA form, the CDR3 reads TGTGCCATCCTGCAGGGGGAGGACACCATATATTTT. This codes for CAILQGEDTIYF.

This sequence joins TRBV9 and TRBJ1-2; D not resolved. Between the trimmed V and J ends, which lost 3 bases and 1 base, there was a span of 16 bases. The length of the CDR3 is 16 residues. Germline CDR1 reads SGDLS; CDR2 reads YYNGEE. The CDR3 nucleotides read TGTGCCAGCAGCGCCCAGCCAGGTGGAATTAACTATGGCTACACCTTC. Its protein is CASSAQPGGINYGYTF.

This chain connects TRBV2 to TRBJ2-2; TRBD2 agrees at 8 bases. The CDR3 consists of 14 residues. Germline lookup yields CDR1 SNHLY and CDR2 FYNNEI. Trimming at V came to 7 bases and at J to 4 bases, leaving 5 bases not matched to a gene. CDR3 sequence reads: CASKGLVSTGELFF. The DNA of the CDR3 is TGTGCCAGCAAGGGACTAGTAAGCACCGGGGAGCTGTTTTTT.

V usage is TRBV5-6 and J usage is TRBJ1-4; D may be TRBD1 (5 bases). V was clipped by 1 base and J by 8 bases, with 15 bases between them. The CDR3 is 15 amino acids. The germline V gene encodes CDR1 SGHDT and CDR2 YYEEEE. This chain's CDR3 is CASSLSWSGHEKLFF. CDR3 DNA sequence: TGTGCCAGCAGCTTGTCATGGTCAGGGCACGAAAAACTGTTTTTT.

The rearrangement uses TRBV9 and TRBJ1-2; 7 bases agree with TRBD1. V gave up 4 bases and J gave up 8 bases; unmatched junction bases: 11. The CDR3 loop spans 14 amino acids. CDR1 and CDR2 (germline): SGDLS, YYNGEE. CDR3 DNA sequence: TGTGCCAGCAGCCCAACCGGGACAGAGGAAGGCTACACCTTC. It translates to CASSPTGTEEGYTF.

The rearrangement uses TRBV11-2 and TRBJ1-2; D is ambiguous. Between the trimmed V and J ends, which lost 2 bases and 3 bases, there was a span of 10 bases. The CDR3 is 14 residues long. Germline-derived CDR1 and CDR2 are SGHAT and FQNNGV. The CDR3 coding sequence is TGTGCCAGCAGCTTAATAGCGGCGGACTATGGCTACACCTTC. Translation gives CASSLIAADYGYTF.

The chain couples TRBV27 to TRBJ1-2, with D maybe TRBD1 (6 bases). This CDR3 region has 16 residues. Germline V gene lookup returns CDR1 MNHEY and CDR2 SMNVEV (reference sequence). V was cut by 6 bases and J by 7 bases, with 24 bases left in between. CDR3 DNA: TGTGCCAGCAGGCCCGTATCTCTTGGGGGGGCGTCTGGCTACACCTTC. Residues: CASRPVSLGGASGYTF.

The chain couples TRBV6-2 or TRBV6-3 to TRBJ1-2; tentative D call: TRBD1 (5 bases). Looked up from germline, CDR1 is MNHEY and CDR2 is SVGEGT. CDR3 length: 15 amino acids. Trimming pared 0 bases from V and 7 bases from J, leaving 15 bases between. CDR3 sequence: CASSYSSGGNRGYTF. The DNA for the CDR3 is TGTGCCAGCAGTTACTCGTCCGGGGGAAATCGTGGCTACACCTTC.

This clone came up a few times. V usage is TRBV6-1 and J usage is TRBJ1-2; 9 nucleotides match TRBD1. V trimming: 4 bases; J trimming: 7 bases; junction bases outside the gene matches: 13. The length of the CDR3 is 16 residues. CDR1 is MNHNS and CDR2 is SASEGT in the germline V gene. The CDR3 DNA sequence: TGTGCCAGCAGTGGGGGGACAGGGACGGTCGGGGTTGGCTACACCTTC. Translation: CASSGGTGTVGVGYTF.

The chain combines TRBV6-1 with TRBJ1-2; 11 nucleotides line up with TRBD1. J gave up 9 bases and V 3 bases, and 12 bases lay outside the gene matches. Germline CDR1 MNHNS, CDR2 SASEGT. This CDR3 has 16 residues. The CDR3 sequence is CASSDPTAGTGGSYTF. The CDR3 coding sequence is TGTGCCAGCAGTGACCCTACCGCCGGGACAGGGGGAAGCTACACCTTC.

This chain uses TRBV7-9 with TRBJ1-1; D call uncertain. CDR1 and CDR2 from the germline V gene are SEHNR and FQNEAQ (reference sequence). The CDR3 length is 13 residues. V was shortened by 2 bases and J by 6 bases, with 10 bases between the two germline ends. CDR3 nucleotides: TGTGCCAGCAGCTTATCCGGTGTGGCTGAAGCTTTCTTT. Encoded protein: CASSLSGVAEAFF. Filled out from reference TRBV7-9 and TRBJ1-1, the complete variable domain reads DTGVSQNPRHKITKRGQNVTFRCDPISEHNRLYWYRQTLGQGPEFLTYFQNEAQLEKSRLLSDRFSAERPKGSFSTLEIQRTEQGDSAMYLCASSLSGVAEAFFGQGTRLTVV.

The chain combines TRBV4-1 with TRBJ2-1; 7 bases are a match to TRBD1. The trim removed 1 base at V and 8 bases at J, leaving 2 bases unmatched. Germline V lookup: CDR1 MGHRA, CDR2 YSYEKL. The CDR3 loop spans 13 amino acids. Here the CDR3 DNA reads TGCGCCAGCAGCCAAGGTCAGGGGGATGAGCAGTTCTTC. This encodes CASSQGQGDEQFF.

The chain links TRBV5-1 to TRBJ1-5, with D tentatively TRBD1 (5 bases). From germline, CDR1 is SGHRS and CDR2 YFSETQ. V was clipped by 0 bases and J by 5 bases, with 15 bases between them. The CDR3 totals 16 residues. As DNA, the CDR3 is TGCGCCAGCAGCTTGGAGCCGGGTGGGGACTATCAGCCCCAGCATTTT. Translating it yields CASSLEPGGDYQPQHF.